This T cell receptor delta chain was identified in a study of gamma-delta chains in newborns, infants, children. The CDR3 is 19 amino acids. The V gene end was trimmed by 0 bases and the J gene end by 1 base; junction bases not matched to a gene: 10. Germline CDR1 reads TSWWSYY; CDR2 reads QGS. Sample share makes this clone medium-sized. TCRdb reanalyzed the reads using CATT. The data show about 8,000 delta-chain clones, 1.6% seen once. Sample: blood. This TCR derives from a child who was a newborn, infant or young child, either healthy, febrile or measles-vaccinated (not recorded which). The chain uses TRDV1 and TRDJ1; TRDD3 matches at 11 bases. The CDR3 sequence: CALGELPKGWGILTDKLIF. As DNA, the CDR3 is TGTGCTCTTGGGGAACTTCCAAAAGGCTGGGGGATACTCACCGATAAACTCATCTTT.